This T cell receptor beta chain was recovered during a study of T cells after yellow fever vaccination. This clonotype was picked up many times. The antigen remains undetermined. Study-level points and caveats: Overlap between CD4 and CD8 compartments was detected for a small share of clonotypes. At under 97% for CD4 and approximately 89% for CD8, most primary-vaccination clones showed up again after the booster. Peaking on day 5 versus 15, the secondary response was faster but weaker.

This CDR3 spans 15 amino acids. Germline trimming cut 2 bases from V and 2 bases from J; bases unmatched to any gene: 3. Looked up from germline, CDR1 is SGHRS and CDR2 is YFSETQ. Using its own MiXCR run on the 5' RACE reads, TCRdb lists one record per CDR3 protein. The table records 200,000 to 250,000 distinct CDR3 sequences, 2.5% to 3.5% of them present only once. This sequence originates from a young man who received the YFV17D yellow fever vaccine. Sample: CD4+ T cells sorted from PBMCs, taken 10 days after the yellow fever booster vaccination. The rearrangement joins TRBV5-1 to TRBJ2-1; 8 nucleotides align to TRBD1. CDR3 in DNA: TGCGCCAGCAGCTTCGGACAGGGCACCTACAATGAGCAGTTCTTC. This encodes CASSFGQGTYNEQFF. The full variable domain, with the rest looked up from reference TRBV5-1 and TRBJ2-1, is KAGVTQTPRYLIKTRGQQVTLSCSPISGHRSVSWYQQTPGQGLQFLFEYFSETQRNKGNFPGRFSGRQFSNSRSEMNVSTLELGDSALYLCASSFGQGTYNEQFFGPGTRLTVL.